This entry concerns a single TCR beta chain. Its antigen is unknown. Per-base qualities were not stored, and no clone one base away is much larger. These data originate in a study of shared clonotypes between healthy human individuals (TCRdb year 2020). Study-level background: The cohort comprised two women and three men aged 18 to 49 years. For each donor, three plates each were used for CD4 naive and CD4 memory, two plates were used for CD8 naive, and one plate was used for CD8 memory. To estimate repertoire size and how much clonotypes are shared between individuals, the study performed deep sequencing of blood TCR repertoires from roughly five healthy adults. Libraries were prepared and TCR repertoires were sequenced by different laboratories using diverse techniques, in order to increase sequencing depth and limit assay-specific biases. Between about 0.9 and 9 billion PBMCs per donor were obtained by leukapheresis.

The donors were healthy, HIV-negative adults with no recently reported acute infections or vaccinations. Only Caucasian adults living in Nashville, Tennessee, USA were represented among the donors. CD4+ T cells were enriched by magnetic negative selection; naive cells were then positively selected on CD45RA, and the negative fraction formed the memory subset. Blood was obtained by leukapheresis, after which PBMCs were separated by Ficoll-Histopaque density gradient centrifugation and cryopreserved in liquid nitrogen vapor phase. Purity and quantity of every magnetically sorted T cell population were checked by analytical flow cytometry. Each sorted fraction had its genomic DNA isolated and then quantified by UV absorbance on a Nanodrop 2000c. Findings and caveats that apply to the study as a whole: Rarefaction of sorted-subset datasets indicated incomplete sequencing despite the large sequencing depth. Because the study included only a small number of donors, the genetic and exposure-history diversity represented was limited. Naive subsets generally had larger estimated clonotype richness than memory subsets did. Sampling was limited to blood, and TCR repertoires in tissue likely differ from TCR repertoires in blood. Based on pairwise subsampling, the degree of clonotype sharing among donors was expected to be affected by sequencing depth. Across a handful of donors, approximately 4.6% of naive CD4, 3% to 3.5% of naive CD8, roughly 2.3% of memory CD4, and under 0.45% of memory CD8 clonotypes were shared. Higher generation probabilities were observed for clonotypes shared by all four sorted-subset donors than for non-shared clonotypes.

The CDR3 goes from the cysteine to the phenylalanine over 13 residues. Only the CDR3 part of the read is kept: 39 bases, read in frame from the first base. Between the V and J ends, shortened by 3 bases and 13 bases respectively, the junction contains 16 bases. The germline V gene gives CDR1 as SGHTA and CDR2 as FQGNSA. Using the deep immunoSEQ assay, TCR CDR3 regions were amplified from genomic DNA by multiplex PCR. Extracted genomic DNA from each cell subset was spread evenly across all wells of several immunoSEQ 96-well plates, with each plate serving as a replicate. For sorted subsets, roughly 200 ng of genomic DNA, equivalent to 25,000 to 30,000 T cell genomes, went into each replicate PCR. Purified libraries were measured with a Qubit 3.0 fluorometer, size-checked on a Bioanalyzer 2100, and measured again with the KAPA Library Quantification kit. Every immunoSEQ 96-well plate was sequenced on a dedicated single-read 150-cycle Illumina NextSeq 550 flow cell. The study's processing was this. Because only junctional sequences without quality scores were contained in the immunoSEQ output, filtering matching that applied to full-length reads could not be performed. Sequences were annotated with PyIR, a Python wrapper for IgBLAST v1.9, using IMGT germline references to assign V/J genes and CDR3. Reads were filtered out if the reads had weak V/J assignments (E-value above 1e-6), no CDR3, stop codons, out-of-frame junctions, or ambiguous translated residues. A V3J clonotype was defined by an identical inferred V gene, J gene, and CDR3 amino acid sequence. To compute the percentage overlap between repertoires, the number of shared unique clonotypes was divided by the size of the smaller repertoire. Repertoire richness was assessed with RTK rarefaction, the Chao1 estimator, and Recon v2.1 estimates of unobserved clonotypes. Generation probabilities were computed with OLGA for all TCRbeta clonotypes obtained by the gDNA method from a handful of donors. The source is immuneACCESS, and TCRdb retained only in-frame sequences with V and J called. Part of the clones is not carried over; for the studies checked, unresolved V genes explain less than half of this, and the remainder is unexplained. That table is the source of V, J and clone size, and D and trimming were worked out from the DNA. This sample is represented by fewer than 850,000 clones; approximately 79% of them were singletons. The ten largest make up about 1.8% of the sample.

Input material: memory CD4+ T cells sorted from blood. In light of the paper, this sample's cell subset or site label describes: CD45RA-negative fraction. The sequence was collected from a woman younger than 45 in good health. The sequence joins TRBV7-2 to TRBJ2-4; the D gene is perhaps TRBD2, from 7 matching bases. The DNA reads TGTGCCAGCAGCTTGGGCAGGGAGGGGGTCCAGTACTTC. It is translated as CASSLGREGVQYF. The full variable domain, with segments outside the CDR3 supplied by the reference TRBV7-2 and TRBJ2-4 proteins, appears as GAGVSQSPSNKVTEKGKDVELRCDPISGHTALYWYRQSLGQGLEFLIYFQGNSAPDKSGLPSDRFSAERTGGSVSTLTIQRTQQEDSAVYLCASSLGREGVQYFGAGTRLSVL.